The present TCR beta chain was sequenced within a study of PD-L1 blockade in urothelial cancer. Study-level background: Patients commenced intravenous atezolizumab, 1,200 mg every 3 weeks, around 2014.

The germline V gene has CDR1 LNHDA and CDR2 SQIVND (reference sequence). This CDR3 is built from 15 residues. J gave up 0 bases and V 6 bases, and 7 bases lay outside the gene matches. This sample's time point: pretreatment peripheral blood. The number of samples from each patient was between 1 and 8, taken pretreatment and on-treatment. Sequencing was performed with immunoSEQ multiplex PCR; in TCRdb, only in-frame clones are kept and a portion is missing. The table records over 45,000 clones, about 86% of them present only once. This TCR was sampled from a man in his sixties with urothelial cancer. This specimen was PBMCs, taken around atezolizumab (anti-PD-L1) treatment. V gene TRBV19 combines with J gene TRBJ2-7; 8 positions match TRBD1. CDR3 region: CASRGRTGSSYEQYF. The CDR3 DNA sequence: TGTGCCAGTAGGGGACGGACAGGGAGCTCCTACGAGCAGTACTTC.